This entry lists 20 T cell receptor beta chains sequenced from one sample in a study of cytomegalovirus exposure and HLA in healthy donors. Use of 60 Vbeta and 13 Jbeta primers characterized the PCR. Clones were read by immunoSEQ multiplex PCR, and TCRdb kept only the in-frame ones, dropping some. The sample gives approximately 110,000 clones, about 73% of which show up once; around 3.9% is in the top ten. Sequences were obtained from PBMCs. These receptors all come from a woman aged 40 to 50 in good health and CMV-seronegative.

This chain connects TRBV2 to TRBJ1-2, with D possibly matching TRBD1 (6 bases). The CDR3 contains 14 residues. CDR1 is SNHLY, CDR2 FYNNEI, per germline. V was pared by 6 bases and J by 3 bases, with 14 bases between. The CDR3 spells CASSQSAGDYGYTF. CDR3 coding DNA: TGTGCCAGCAGCCAAAGCGCAGGGGACTATGGCTACACCTTC. The whole variable domain, remainder taken from reference TRBV2 and TRBJ1-2, is EPEVTQTPSHQVTQMGQEVILRCVPISNHLYFYWYRQILGQKVEFLVSFYNNEISEKSEIFDDQFSVERPDGSNFTLKIRSTKLEDSAMYFCASSQSAGDYGYTFGSGTRLTVV.

V usage is TRBV6-1 and J usage is TRBJ1-5; D perhaps matches TRBD1 (5 bases). Germline V lookup: CDR1 MNHNS, CDR2 SASEGT. The CDR3 contains 14 residues. Trimming shortened V by 2 bases and J by 9 bases, and 14 bases separated the two germline ends. The CDR3 here is CASSETGGQRPQHF. In DNA form, the CDR3 reads TGTGCCAGCAGTGAAACCGGCGGACAACGGCCCCAGCATTTT.

The chain recombines TRBV2 with TRBJ1-3; TRBD1 might be the D (6 bases). V lost 5 bases and J 0 bases, leaving 14 bases between the germline ends. The CDR3 consists of 16 residues. Per the germline V gene, CDR1 is SNHLY and CDR2 is FYNNEI. CDR3 sequence (DNA): TGTGCCAGCAGTTGGACAGACACCCGCTCTGGAAACACCATATATTTT. Its translation is CASSWTDTRSGNTIYF.

This rearrangement joins TRBV4-3 to TRBJ2-1, with TRBD1 matching 8 bases. CDR3 size: 16 residues. Germline CDR1 LGHNA, CDR2 YSLEER. After removal of 0 bases from V and 5 bases from J, the junction contained 6 bases not matched to a gene. The CDR3 DNA reads as TGCGCCAGCAGCCAAGATTGGCGACAGGGGCACAATGAGCAGTTCTTC. Protein product: CASSQDWRQGHNEQFF.

V usage is TRBV5-8 and J usage is TRBJ2-7; 12 nucleotides match TRBD1. The CDR3 sequence is 15 residues long. Germline V lookup: CDR1 SGHTS, CDR2 YDEGEE. Trimming at V came to 4 bases and at J to 5 bases, leaving 7 bases not matched to a gene. This CDR3 reads CASSGRDRGLNEQYF. DNA of the CDR3: TGTGCCAGCAGCGGACGGGACAGGGGGCTCAACGAGCAGTACTTC.

This clone has only one observation. This chain connects TRBV7-8 to TRBJ2-1; D is perhaps TRBD2 (5 bases). CDR1 is SGHVS and CDR2 is FQNEAQ in the germline V gene. The CDR3 consists of 15 residues. Trimming left V 1 base short and J 2 bases short, with 9 bases between. Here the CDR3 reads CASSLVETTYNEQFF. For the CDR3, the DNA is TGTGCCAGCAGCTTAGTTGAGACTACCTACAATGAGCAGTTCTTC.

This sequence joins TRBV9 and TRBJ2-3; D might be TRBD1 (7 bases). This CDR3 is 18 amino acids long. The V end was cut by 4 bases, the J end by 0 bases, with 21 bases between. CDR1 and CDR2 (germline): SGDLS, YYNGEE. CDR3 sequence: CASSRGARGAGSTDTQYF. The CDR3 coding sequence is TGTGCCAGCAGCCGCGGGGCCAGGGGGGCTGGGAGCACAGATACGCAGTATTTT.

The chain uses TRBV5-4 and TRBJ2-3; possibly TRBD2 for D (5 bases). The V end lost 4 bases, the J end lost 2 bases, and 8 bases lay between the germline ends. The length of the CDR3 is 13 residues. Germline values: CDR1 SGHNT, CDR2 YYREEE (reference sequence). The CDR3 bases are TGTGCCAGCAGCCCCGGGGTCACAGATACGCAGTATTTT. Protein sequence: CASSPGVTDTQYF.

The chain links TRBV7-8 to TRBJ2-3; 16 bases match TRBD2. CDR3 length: 16 residues. After removal of 5 bases from V and 4 bases from J, the junction contained 3 bases not matched to a gene. Germline values: CDR1 SGHVS, CDR2 FQNEAQ. CDR3: CASSPGTSGGADTQYF. The CDR3 coding sequence is TGTGCCAGCAGCCCAGGGACTAGCGGGGGGGCAGATACGCAGTATTTT.

The J gene is TRBJ1-3, the V gene TRBV27; D ambiguous. CDR1 is MNHEY, CDR2 SMNVEV, per germline (reference sequence). V lost 1 base and J lost 0, with 19 bases in between. The CDR3 runs to 19 residues. CDR3 sequence reads: CASSLYGPQVLYSGNTIYF. The CDR3 nucleotides read TGTGCCAGCAGTTTATATGGGCCTCAAGTGTTGTACTCTGGAAACACCATATATTTT.

The chain joins TRBV23-1 to TRBJ2-3; maybe TRBD1 (6 bases). TRBV23-1 is designated an ORF whose function remains uncertain. V was shortened by 3 bases and J by 2 bases, with 18 bases between the two germline ends. The CDR3 loop spans 17 amino acids. CDR3 coding DNA: TGCGCCAGCAGTCAGTGCACAGGGCCCGGTACCACAGATACGCAGTATTTT. This encodes CASSQCTGPGTTDTQYF.

This clone appeared once. V and J are TRBV10-1 and TRBJ2-5; 7 nucleotides match TRBD1. Trimming removed 4 bases from V and 2 bases from J; junction bases left unmatched: 7. The CDR3 is 15 amino acids. The germline gives CDR1 WNHNN, CDR2 SYGVQD (reference sequence). The CDR3 loop is CASSGTGVSQETQYF. DNA for the CDR3: TGCGCCAGCAGTGGGACAGGCGTATCACAAGAGACCCAGTACTTC.

The V gene is TRBV27, the J gene TRBJ2-1, with 7 bases matching TRBD1. The length of the CDR3 is 15 residues. Germline loops: CDR1 MNHEY, CDR2 SMNVEV (reference sequence). V shed 4 bases and J 0 bases; nucleotides not matched to a gene: 3. The chain's CDR3 is CASSSDRSSYNEQFF. The CDR3 nucleotides are TGTGCCAGCAGTTCGGACAGGAGCTCCTACAATGAGCAGTTCTTC.

V usage is TRBV5-1 and J usage is TRBJ2-3, with TRBD2 matching over 8 bases. The germline V gene has CDR1 SGHRS and CDR2 YFSETQ. J lost 6 bases, V lost 0 bases, and 6 bases had no gene match. The CDR3 spans 15 residues. The CDR3: CASSLDRGGLDTQYF. In DNA, the CDR3 is TGCGCCAGCAGCTTGGACCGGGGGGGCCTGGATACGCAGTATTTT.

The CDR3 loop is CAISAGTSGRAGETQYF. Here the CDR3 DNA reads TGTGCCATCAGTGCCGGGACTAGCGGGAGGGCAGGCGAGACCCAGTACTTC. The chain is built from TRBV10-3 and TRBJ2-5, with TRBD2 matching 16 bases. The V gene end was trimmed by 4 bases and the J gene end by 5 bases; junction bases not matched to a gene: 7. This CDR3 comprises 17 residues. Germline-derived CDR1 and CDR2 are ENHRY and SYGVKD.

CDR3 residues: CASTGRGDSPLHF. The CDR3 DNA follows: TGTGCCAGCACCGGCCGGGGAGATTCACCCCTCCACTTT. This chain joins TRBV13 and TRBJ1-6; no clear D gene. The CDR3 length is 13 residues. The germline CDR1 and CDR2 sequences are PRHDT and FYEKMQ (reference sequence). Trimming left V 7 bases short and J 8 bases short, with 12 bases between.

The V call is TRBV18, the J call TRBJ1-6; D remains ambiguous. Germline assignment: CDR1 KGHSH and CDR2 LQKENI. The CDR3 loop spans 17 amino acids. V lost 2 bases to trimming and J lost 0 bases, with 11 bases between them. CDR3 sequence reads: CASSPEVPSSYNSPLHF. Written as DNA, the CDR3 is TGTGCCAGCTCACCAGAGGTCCCCAGCTCCTATAATTCACCCCTCCACTTT.

J is TRBJ1-1 and V is TRBV10-3; possibly TRBD1 for D (5 bases). Germline lookup yields CDR1 ENHRY and CDR2 SYGVKD. This CDR3 comprises 13 residues. V was trimmed by 9 bases and J by 0 bases, leaving 11 bases between them. The DNA for the CDR3 is TGTGCCATACGAGACAGTATGAACACTGAAGCTTTCTTT. Protein: CAIRDSMNTEAFF.

The rearrangement links TRBV28 to TRBJ2-1; 8 bases agree with TRBD2. Per germline, CDR1 MDHEN and CDR2 SYDVKM. Trimming removed 2 bases from V and 8 bases from J; junction bases left unmatched: 5. This CDR3 region has 14 residues. This chain's CDR3 is CASSLGLAGHEQFF. In DNA form, the CDR3 reads TGTGCCAGCAGTTTAGGCCTAGCGGGTCATGAGCAGTTCTTC.

This chain uses TRBV6-6 with TRBJ2-5, with TRBD2 matching 9 bases. The DNA matches TRBJ2-7 better at its end, which makes the J call doubtful. Germline V gene lookup returns CDR1 MNHNY and CDR2 SVGAGI (reference sequence). The CDR3 runs to 15 residues. CDR3 amino acids: CASSYPTSGTYEQYF. The CDR3, as DNA: TGTGCCAGCAGTTATCCGACTAGCGGTACCTACGAGCAGTACTTC.